The sequence of this T cell receptor beta chain was determined in a study of a mutant IDH1 vaccine in newly diagnosed glioma. At the level of the study: Vaccines began 4-6 weeks after radiotherapy alone, or with temozolomide cycles. Therapy received beforehand was radiotherapy, temozolomide, or both, with most patients given both.

Trimming pared 0 bases from V and 0 bases from J, leaving 8 bases between. Germline V gene sequence: CDR1 SGHRS, CDR2 YFSETQ. CDR3 size: 15 residues. Specified time point: week 47, end of study. Doses of 300 ug of mutant IDH1 20-mer peptide were given with topical imiquimod. The donors' diagnosis was new WHO grade 3 or 4 astrocytoma that was IDH1-mutant and ATRX-lost. The method was immunoSEQ multiplex PCR; TCRdb's version includes in-frame clones alone and lacks a portion of them. The profile shows about 94,000 clones, roughly nine tenths of them singletons. Points on this clone: Its antigen is still unknown.

V gene TRBV5-1 combines with J gene TRBJ2-3; the D is unclear. This receptor was taken from a woman in her forties or fifties with glioma. The specimen comprised PBMCs, sampled from a glioma patient whose treatment included an IDH1 peptide vaccine. The CDR3 is CASSLGLLSTDTQYF. CDR3 in DNA: TGCGCCAGCAGCTTGGGGCTCCTGAGCACAGATACGCAGTATTTT.